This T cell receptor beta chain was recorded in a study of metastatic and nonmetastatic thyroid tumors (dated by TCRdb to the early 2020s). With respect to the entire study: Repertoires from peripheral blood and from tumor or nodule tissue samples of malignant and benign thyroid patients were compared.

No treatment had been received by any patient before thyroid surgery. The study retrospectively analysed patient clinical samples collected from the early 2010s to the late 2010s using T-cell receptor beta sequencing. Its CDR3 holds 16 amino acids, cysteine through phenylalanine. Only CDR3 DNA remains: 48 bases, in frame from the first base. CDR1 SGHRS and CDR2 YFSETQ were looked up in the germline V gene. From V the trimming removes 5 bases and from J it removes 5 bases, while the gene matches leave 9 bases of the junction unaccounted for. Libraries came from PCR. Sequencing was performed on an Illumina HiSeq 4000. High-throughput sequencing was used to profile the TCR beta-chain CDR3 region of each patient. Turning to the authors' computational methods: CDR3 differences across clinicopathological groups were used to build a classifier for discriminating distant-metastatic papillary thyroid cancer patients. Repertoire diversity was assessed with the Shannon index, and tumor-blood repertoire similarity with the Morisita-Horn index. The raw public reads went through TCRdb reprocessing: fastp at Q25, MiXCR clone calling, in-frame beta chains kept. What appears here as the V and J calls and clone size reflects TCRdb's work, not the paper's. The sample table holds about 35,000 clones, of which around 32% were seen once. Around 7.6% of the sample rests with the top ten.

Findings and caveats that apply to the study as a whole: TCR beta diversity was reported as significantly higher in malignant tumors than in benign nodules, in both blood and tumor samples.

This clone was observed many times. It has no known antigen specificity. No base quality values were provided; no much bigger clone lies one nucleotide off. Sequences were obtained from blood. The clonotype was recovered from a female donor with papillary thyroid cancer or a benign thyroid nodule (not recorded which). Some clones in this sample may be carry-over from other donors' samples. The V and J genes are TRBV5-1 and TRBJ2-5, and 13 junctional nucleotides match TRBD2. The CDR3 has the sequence CASRPTSGGAWETQYF. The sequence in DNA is TGCGCCAGCAGACCCACTAGCGGGGGGGCCTGGGAGACCCAGTACTTC.